A selection of T cell receptor beta chains follows, all from one sample in a study of T-cell memory formation after mild COVID-19. From the 5' RACE reads, TCRdb called clonotypes with MiXCR, one entry per CDR3 protein. The repertoire holds about 140,000 distinct CDR3 sequences, about a fifth seen once, with 2% to 2.5% in the top ten. Sequencing input: PBMCs or a T cell subset sorted from them (not recorded which). These receptors were obtained from an adult woman who had mild COVID-19 (a few samples of this study predate the infection). Cell type and time point are not known. Both conserved end residues are part of each CDR3. The D gene is left open where the match is weak. A clone size is listed for some rows: how often the clone was seen (once, few, many), or a class if it is expanded.

clone size	V gene	J gene	D gene	CDR3 protein	CDR3 DNA
-	TRBV5-1	TRBJ2-2	-	CASSTPRDTGELFF	TGCGCCAGCAGCACCCCCAGGGACACCGGGGAGCTGTTTTTT
-	TRBV19	TRBJ2-7	-	CASTGQGKSHEQYF	TGTGCCAGTACGGGTCAGGGAAAGTCCCACGAGCAGTACTTC
few	TRBV10-3	TRBJ2-4	TRBD2	CAISEYGAGDIQYF	TGTGCCATCAGTGAGTATGGAGCGGGAGACATTCAGTACTTC
-	TRBV6-2/TRBV6-3	TRBJ1-1	-	CASSPNTMNTEAFF	TGTGCCAGCAGCCCAAACACAATGAACACTGAAGCTTTCTTT
few	TRBV7-9	TRBJ2-7	-	CASSAVGGLTYEQYF	TGTGCCAGCAGCGCCGTGGGGGGTCTCACCTACGAGCAGTACTTC
few	TRBV30	TRBJ2-7	TRBD1	CAWSPGTASGEQYF	TGTGCCTGGAGTCCCGGGACAGCATCAGGGGAGCAGTACTTC
-	TRBV9	TRBJ2-3	-	CASSSSGWAGTDTQYF	TGTGCCAGCAGCTCATCCGGATGGGCGGGCACAGATACGCAGTATTTT
few	TRBV7-2	TRBJ2-1	-	CASSSAGTISYNEQFF	TGTGCCAGCAGCTCGGCAGGGACAATCTCCTACAATGAGCAGTTCTTC
few	TRBV12-3/TRBV12-4	TRBJ2-5	-	CASRPQQGWPETQYF	TGTGCCAGCAGACCTCAACAGGGATGGCCAGAGACCCAGTACTTC
few	TRBV12-3/TRBV12-4	TRBJ1-1	TRBD1	CASSLGAGGMYTEAFF	TGTGCCAGCAGTTTAGGGGCAGGGGGCATGTACACTGAAGCTTTCTTT
-	TRBV12-3/TRBV12-4	TRBJ1-1	-	CASSVRARDTEAFF	TGTGCCAGCAGCGTAAGGGCCAGGGACACTGAAGCTTTCTTT
few	TRBV9	TRBJ1-2	-	CASSVSDSPGYGYTF	TGTGCCAGCAGCGTTTCAGACAGTCCCGGCTATGGCTACACCTTC
few	TRBV7-8	TRBJ2-5	-	CASSPASGRGYQETQYF	TGTGCCAGCAGCCCCGCCAGTGGTCGGGGATACCAAGAGACCCAGTACTTC
-	TRBV2	TRBJ2-7	TRBD1	CASSGQGLYEQYF	TGTGCCAGCAGTGGACAGGGGCTGTACGAGCAGTACTTC
few	TRBV12-3/TRBV12-4	TRBJ2-7	TRBD1	CASSRWGQGGEQYF	TGTGCCAGCAGTCGCTGGGGACAGGGTGGCGAGCAGTACTTC
-	TRBV11-2	TRBJ2-3	-	CASSLGPKPTDTQYF	TGTGCCAGCAGCTTGGGACCCAAGCCCACAGATACGCAGTATTTT
-	TRBV12-3/TRBV12-4	TRBJ2-7	TRBD1	CASSPGGTYEQYF	TGTGCCAGCAGTCCAGGGGGCACATACGAGCAGTACTTC
few	TRBV29-1	TRBJ2-5	-	CSVRVRETQYF	TGCAGCGTTAGGGTCCGAGAGACCCAGTACTTC
many	TRBV20-1	TRBJ1-2	TRBD1	CSARENPGQGRDGYTF	TGCAGTGCTAGAGAGAATCCGGGACAGGGGCGGGATGGCTACACCTTC
few	TRBV12-3/TRBV12-4	TRBJ1-1	TRBD1	CASILTGGTEAFF	TGTGCCAGCATTTTGACAGGGGGGACTGAAGCTTTCTTT
-	TRBV2	TRBJ2-7	-	CASKAAGSSYEQYF	TGTGCCAGCAAGGCGGCGGGGAGCTCCTACGAGCAGTACTTC
few	TRBV3-1	TRBJ1-5	TRBD1	CASSPTGRGRSNQPQHF	TGTGCCAGCAGTCCGACAGGGAGAGGTAGGTCGAATCAGCCCCAGCATTTT
-	TRBV7-2	TRBJ2-2	-	CASSLARELFF	TGTGCCAGCAGCTTAGCCAGGGAGCTGTTTTTT
few	TRBV11-1	TRBJ2-3	TRBD2	CASTSSGITDTQYF	TGTGCCAGCACGTCTAGCGGGATCACAGATACGCAGTATTTT
-	TRBV11-2	TRBJ2-1	-	CASSSGRLRDEQFF	TGTGCCAGCAGCTCCGGGCGTCTTCGTGATGAGCAGTTCTTC
many	TRBV20-1	TRBJ2-7	-	CSAPMGGSGGYEQYF	TGCAGTGCTCCAATGGGGGGAAGCGGTGGTTACGAGCAGTACTTC
many	TRBV12-3/TRBV12-4	TRBJ2-4	TRBD2	CASSFGRGNKNIQYF	TGTGCCAGCAGTTTCGGGAGGGGAAACAAAAACATTCAGTACTTC
-	TRBV12-3/TRBV12-4	TRBJ2-7	-	CASSLQGPPYF	TGTGCCAGCAGTTTACAGGGGCCTCCGTACTTC
few	TRBV18	TRBJ2-5	TRBD2	CASSPVAGGRETQYF	TGTGCCAGCTCACCGGTTGCGGGAGGAAGAGAGACCCAGTACTTC
few	TRBV15	TRBJ1-4	-	CATSRSDTGSFWEKLFF	TGTGCCACCAGCAGAAGTGACACAGGGTCATTTTGGGAAAAACTGTTTTTT
few	TRBV18	TRBJ2-4	-	CASSLWTHLVSKNIQYF	TGTGCCAGCTCACTTTGGACCCACCTGGTATCCAAAAACATTCAGTACTTC
few	TRBV20-1	TRBJ2-7	-	CSASRRADEQYF	TGCAGTGCTAGTCGTAGGGCCGACGAGCAGTACTTC
-	TRBV27	TRBJ1-2	TRBD1	CASSYGQGNYGYTF	TGTGCCAGCAGTTATGGACAGGGTAACTATGGCTACACCTTC
-	TRBV5-1	TRBJ2-7	-	CASSAGTGGLLRSSGRMYEQYF	TGCGCCAGCAGCGCTGGGACAGGGGGCCTTCTAAGATCTAGCGGGAGGATGTACGAGCAGTACTTC
-	TRBV19	TRBJ1-5	-	CASSTWPRYQPQHF	TGTGCCAGTAGTACATGGCCACGTTATCAGCCCCAGCATTTT
once	TRBV12-3/TRBV12-4	TRBJ2-7	-	CASSLVPFYEQYF	TGTGCCAGCAGTTTAGTACCGTTCTACGAGCAGTACTTC
-	TRBV7-2	TRBJ2-5	-	CASSSDYQETQYF	TGTGCCAGCAGCTCGGACTACCAAGAGACCCAGTACTTC
-	TRBV9	TRBJ2-1	TRBD2	CASSPEARSAGVGEQFF	TGTGCCAGCAGCCCAGAGGCCCGGTCAGCGGGGGTAGGGGAGCAGTTCTTC
few	TRBV21-1	TRBJ2-2	-	CASSKAATGLTGELFF	TGTGCCAGCAGCAAAGCGGCGACAGGGCTCACCGGGGAGCTGTTTTTT
few	TRBV12-3/TRBV12-4	TRBJ1-1	TRBD1	CASRGTGGPNTEAFF	TGTGCCAGCAGAGGGACAGGGGGTCCAAACACTGAAGCTTTCTTT
few	TRBV7-3	TRBJ1-6	-	CASSLGGRDSPLHF	TGTGCCAGCAGCTTAGGGGGGCGCGATTCACCCCTCCACTTT
-	TRBV19	TRBJ2-1	-	CASRTAKKDHEQFF	TGTGCCAGTAGAACGGCCAAGAAGGACCATGAGCAGTTCTTC
-	TRBV24-1	TRBJ2-1	-	CATSDLKGLSSYNEQFF	TGTGCCACCAGTGACCTGAAGGGACTGTCCTCCTACAATGAGCAGTTCTTC
few	TRBV28	TRBJ2-3	TRBD1	CASSSRTGPQYF	TGTGCCAGCAGTTCCAGGACAGGCCCCCAGTATTTT
-	TRBV12-3/TRBV12-4	TRBJ2-1	TRBD2	CASSPGLGAREQFF	TGTGCCAGCAGCCCGGGACTAGGGGCTAGGGAGCAGTTCTTC
few	TRBV6-5	TRBJ2-2	-	CAVRDTNTGELFF	TGTGCCGTCCGGGACACGAACACCGGGGAGCTGTTTTTT